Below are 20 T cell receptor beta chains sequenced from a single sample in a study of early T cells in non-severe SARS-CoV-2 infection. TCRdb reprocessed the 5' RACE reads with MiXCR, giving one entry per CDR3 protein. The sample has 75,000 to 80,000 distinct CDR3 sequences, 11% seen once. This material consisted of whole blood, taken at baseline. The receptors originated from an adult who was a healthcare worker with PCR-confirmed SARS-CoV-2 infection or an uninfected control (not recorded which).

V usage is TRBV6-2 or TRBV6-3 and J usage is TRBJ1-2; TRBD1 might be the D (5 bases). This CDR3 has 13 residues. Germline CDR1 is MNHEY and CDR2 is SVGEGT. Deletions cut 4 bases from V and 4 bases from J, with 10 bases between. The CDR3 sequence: CASSFDSSYGYTF. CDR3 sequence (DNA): TGTGCCAGCAGTTTCGACAGTTCCTATGGCTACACCTTC.

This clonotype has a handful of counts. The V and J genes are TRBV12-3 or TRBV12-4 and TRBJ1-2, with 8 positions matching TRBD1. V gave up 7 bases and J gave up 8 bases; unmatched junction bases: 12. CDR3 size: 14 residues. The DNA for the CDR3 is TGTGCCAGCACCCCGACAGGGGTTGTTAGCGGCTACACCTTC. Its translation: CASTPTGVVSGYTF.

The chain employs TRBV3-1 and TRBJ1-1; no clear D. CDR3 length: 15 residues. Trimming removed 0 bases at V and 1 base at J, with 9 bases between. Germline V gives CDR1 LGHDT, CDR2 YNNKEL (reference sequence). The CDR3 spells CASSQDLGRNTEAFF. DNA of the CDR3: TGTGCCAGCAGCCAAGATCTAGGGAGGAACACTGAAGCTTTCTTT.

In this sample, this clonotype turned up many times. CDR3: CSARVRVGDTQYF. CDR3 DNA sequence: TGCAGTGCTAGAGTGAGGGTCGGAGATACGCAGTATTTT. The chain joins TRBV20-1 to TRBJ2-3, with a weak D call TRBD2 (5 bases). Looked up from germline, CDR1 is DFQATT and CDR2 is SNEGSKA (reference sequence). V gave up 1 base and J gave up 5 bases, with 10 bases separating them. The CDR3 extends over 13 amino acids.

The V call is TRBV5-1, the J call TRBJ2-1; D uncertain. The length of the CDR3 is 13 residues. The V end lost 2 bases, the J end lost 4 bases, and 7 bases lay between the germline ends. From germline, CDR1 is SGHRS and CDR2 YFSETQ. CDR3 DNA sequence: TGCGCCAGCAGCTTTGGAGAGTACAATGAGCAGTTCTTC. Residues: CASSFGEYNEQFF.

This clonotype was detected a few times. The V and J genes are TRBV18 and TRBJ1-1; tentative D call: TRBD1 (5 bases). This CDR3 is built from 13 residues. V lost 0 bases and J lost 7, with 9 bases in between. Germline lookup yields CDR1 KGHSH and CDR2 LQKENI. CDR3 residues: CASSPPGGNEAFF. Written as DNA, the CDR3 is TGTGCCAGCTCACCACCTGGGGGAAATGAAGCTTTCTTT.

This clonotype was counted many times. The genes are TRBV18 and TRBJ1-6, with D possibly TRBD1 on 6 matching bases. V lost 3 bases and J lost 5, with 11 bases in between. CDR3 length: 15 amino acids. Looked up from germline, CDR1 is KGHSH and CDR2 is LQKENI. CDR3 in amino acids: CASSPGGVHNSPLHF. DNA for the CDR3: TGTGCCAGCTCACCGGGGGGCGTCCATAATTCACCCCTCCACTTT.

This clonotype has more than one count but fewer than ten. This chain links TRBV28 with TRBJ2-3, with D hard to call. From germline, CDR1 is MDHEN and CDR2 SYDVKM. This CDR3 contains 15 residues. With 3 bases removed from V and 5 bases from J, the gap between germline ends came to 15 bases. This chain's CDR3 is CASSFQTPVGDTQYF. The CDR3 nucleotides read TGTGCCAGCAGTTTCCAGACCCCAGTTGGAGATACGCAGTATTTT.

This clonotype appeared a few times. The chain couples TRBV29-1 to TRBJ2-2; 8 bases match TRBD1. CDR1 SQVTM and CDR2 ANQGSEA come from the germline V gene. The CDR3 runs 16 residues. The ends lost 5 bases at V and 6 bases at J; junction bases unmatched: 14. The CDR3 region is CSVNVLMGQAAGELFF. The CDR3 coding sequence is TGCAGCGTTAACGTTCTTATGGGACAGGCTGCCGGGGAGCTGTTTTTT.

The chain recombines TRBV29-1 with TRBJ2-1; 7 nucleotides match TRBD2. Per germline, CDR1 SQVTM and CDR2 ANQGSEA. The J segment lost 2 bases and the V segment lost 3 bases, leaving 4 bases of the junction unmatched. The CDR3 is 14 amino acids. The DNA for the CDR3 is TGCAGCGTTGAGGCTAGCGGCACCTACAATGAGCAGTTCTTC. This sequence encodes CSVEASGTYNEQFF.

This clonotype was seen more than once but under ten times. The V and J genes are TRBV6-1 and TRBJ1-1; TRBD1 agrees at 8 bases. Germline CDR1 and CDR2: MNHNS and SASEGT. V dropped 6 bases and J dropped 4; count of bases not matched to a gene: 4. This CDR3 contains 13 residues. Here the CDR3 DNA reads TGTGCCAGCAGCGCTGACAGGGGCACTGAAGCTTTCTTT. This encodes CASSADRGTEAFF.

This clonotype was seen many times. The CDR3 DNA is TGTGCCAGCAGTGGGGAAGTGAAACAGTTCTTC. Translated: CASSGEVKQFF. This sequence joins TRBV2 and TRBJ2-1; D ambiguous. Germline CDR1 SNHLY, CDR2 FYNNEI. The CDR3 is 11 residues long. V dropped 4 bases and J dropped 13 bases, with 11 bases sitting between them.

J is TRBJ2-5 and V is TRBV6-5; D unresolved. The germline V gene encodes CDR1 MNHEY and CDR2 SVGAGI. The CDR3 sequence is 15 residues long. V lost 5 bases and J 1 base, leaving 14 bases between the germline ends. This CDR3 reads CASSPPFGPQETQYF. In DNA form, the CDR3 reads TGTGCCAGCAGTCCCCCCTTCGGGCCCCAAGAGACCCAGTACTTC.

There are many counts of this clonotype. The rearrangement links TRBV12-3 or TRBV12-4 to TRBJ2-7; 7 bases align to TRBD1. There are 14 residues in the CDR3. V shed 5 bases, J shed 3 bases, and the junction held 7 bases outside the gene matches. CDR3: CASSKTGPVYEQYF. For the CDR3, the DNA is TGTGCCAGCAGTAAGACAGGGCCAGTCTACGAGCAGTACTTC.

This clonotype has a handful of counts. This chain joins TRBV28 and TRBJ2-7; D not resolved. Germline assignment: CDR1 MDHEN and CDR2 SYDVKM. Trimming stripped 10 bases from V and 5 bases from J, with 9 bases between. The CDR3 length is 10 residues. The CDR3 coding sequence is TGTGCCATCCTGGGGAACGAGCAGTACTTC. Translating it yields CAILGNEQYF.

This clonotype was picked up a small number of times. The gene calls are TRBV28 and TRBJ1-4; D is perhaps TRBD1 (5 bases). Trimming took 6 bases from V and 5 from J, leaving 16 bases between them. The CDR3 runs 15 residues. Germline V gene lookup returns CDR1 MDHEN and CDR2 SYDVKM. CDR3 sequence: CASSLPTGSNEKLFF. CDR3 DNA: TGTGCCAGCAGCCTCCCCACAGGTTCCAATGAAAAACTGTTTTTT.

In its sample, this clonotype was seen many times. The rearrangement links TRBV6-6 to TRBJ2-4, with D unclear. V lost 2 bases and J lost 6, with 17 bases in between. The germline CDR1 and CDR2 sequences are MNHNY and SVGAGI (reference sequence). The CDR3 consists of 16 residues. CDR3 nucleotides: TGTGCCAGCAGTTACCCCTCGTCCGCTTTTCCAAACATTCAGTACTTC. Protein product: CASSYPSSAFPNIQYF.

This CDR3 is CASRQLHEQFF. DNA for the CDR3: TGTGCCAGCAGACAGCTCCATGAGCAGTTCTTC. This chain links TRBV28 with TRBJ2-1; no reliable D call. Per the germline V gene, CDR1 is MDHEN and CDR2 is SYDVKM. With 6 bases removed from V and 8 bases from J, the gap between germline ends came to 8 bases. This CDR3 has 11 residues.

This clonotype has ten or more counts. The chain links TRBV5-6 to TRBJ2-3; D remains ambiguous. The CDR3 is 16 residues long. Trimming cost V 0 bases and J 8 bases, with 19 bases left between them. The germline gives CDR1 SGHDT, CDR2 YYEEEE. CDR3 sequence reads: CASSLAAGKGRATQYF. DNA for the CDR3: TGTGCCAGCAGCTTGGCAGCAGGTAAAGGTCGAGCTACGCAGTATTTT.

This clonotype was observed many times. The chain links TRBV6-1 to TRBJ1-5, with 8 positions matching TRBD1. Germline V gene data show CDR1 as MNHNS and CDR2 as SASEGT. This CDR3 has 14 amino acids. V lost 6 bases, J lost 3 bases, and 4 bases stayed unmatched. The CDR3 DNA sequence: TGTGCCAGCAGAGTGACAGGGGACAATCAGCCCCAGCATTTT. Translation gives CASRVTGDNQPQHF.